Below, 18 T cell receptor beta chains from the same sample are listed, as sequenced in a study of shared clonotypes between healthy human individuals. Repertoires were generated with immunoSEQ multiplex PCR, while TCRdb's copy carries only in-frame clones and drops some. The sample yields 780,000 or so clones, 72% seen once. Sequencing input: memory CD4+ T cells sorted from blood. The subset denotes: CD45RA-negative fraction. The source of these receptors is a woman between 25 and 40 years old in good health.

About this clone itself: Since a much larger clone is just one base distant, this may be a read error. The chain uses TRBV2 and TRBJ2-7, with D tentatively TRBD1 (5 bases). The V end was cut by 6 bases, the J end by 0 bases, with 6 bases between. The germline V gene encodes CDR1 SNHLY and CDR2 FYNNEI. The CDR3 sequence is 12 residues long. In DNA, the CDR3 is TGTGCCAGCAGCGACAGCTCCTACGAGCAGTACTTC. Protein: CASSDSSYEQYF.

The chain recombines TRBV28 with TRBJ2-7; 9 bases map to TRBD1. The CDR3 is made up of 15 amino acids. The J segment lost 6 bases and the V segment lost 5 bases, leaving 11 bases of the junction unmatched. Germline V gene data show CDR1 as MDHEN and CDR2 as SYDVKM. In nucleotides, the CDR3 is TGTGCCAGCAGTCCGCATGGGACAGGGAGCGGCGAGCAGTACTTC. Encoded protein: CASSPHGTGSGEQYF. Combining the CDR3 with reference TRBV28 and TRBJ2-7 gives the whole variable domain DVKVTQSSRYLVKRTGEKVFLECVQDMDHENMFWYRQDPGLGLRLIYFSYDVKMKEKGDIPEGYSVSREKKERFSLILESASTNQTSMYLCASSPHGTGSGEQYFGPGTRLTVT.

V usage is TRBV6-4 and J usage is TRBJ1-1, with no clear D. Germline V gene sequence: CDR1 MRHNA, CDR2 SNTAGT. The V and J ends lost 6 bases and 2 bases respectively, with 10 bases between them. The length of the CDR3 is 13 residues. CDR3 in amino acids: CASSDTVNTEAFF. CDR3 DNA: TGTGCCAGCAGCGACACAGTAAACACTGAAGCTTTCTTT.

The CDR3 sequence: CASSVGESGGGNEAFF. The CDR3 region has the DNA TGTGCCAGCAGCGTAGGAGAGTCAGGGGGTGGAAATGAAGCTTTCTTT. This chain connects TRBV9 to TRBJ1-1; the match to TRBD1 covers 7 bases. The CDR3 is made up of 16 amino acids. Germline CDR1 reads SGDLS; CDR2 reads YYNGEE. V lost 0 bases and J lost 7; bases outside the gene matches: 12.

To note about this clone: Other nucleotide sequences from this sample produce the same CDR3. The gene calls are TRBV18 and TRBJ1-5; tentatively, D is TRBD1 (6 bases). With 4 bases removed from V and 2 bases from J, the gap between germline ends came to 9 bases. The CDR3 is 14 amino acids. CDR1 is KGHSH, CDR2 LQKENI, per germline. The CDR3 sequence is CASSRGAGNQPQHF. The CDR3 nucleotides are TGTGCCAGCTCACGGGGGGCTGGCAATCAGCCCCAGCATTTT.

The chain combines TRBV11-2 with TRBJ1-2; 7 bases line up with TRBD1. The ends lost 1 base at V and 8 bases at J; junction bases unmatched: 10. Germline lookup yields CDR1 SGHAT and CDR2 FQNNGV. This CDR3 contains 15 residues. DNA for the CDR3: TGTGCCAGCAGCTTAGGACAGGGCGGATGGGAAGGCTACACCTTC. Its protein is CASSLGQGGWEGYTF.

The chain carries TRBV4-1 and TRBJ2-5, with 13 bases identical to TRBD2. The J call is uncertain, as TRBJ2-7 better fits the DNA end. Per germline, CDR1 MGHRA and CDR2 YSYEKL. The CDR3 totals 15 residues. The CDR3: CASSPGLAGLSEQYF. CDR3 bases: TGCGCCAGCAGCCCGGGACTAGCGGGACTTAGCGAGCAGTACTTC.

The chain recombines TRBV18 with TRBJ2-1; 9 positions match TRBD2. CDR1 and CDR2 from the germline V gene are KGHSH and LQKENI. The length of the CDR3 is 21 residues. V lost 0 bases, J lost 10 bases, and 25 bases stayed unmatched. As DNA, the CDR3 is TGTGCCAGCTCACCACCTAGGGAATCGAGCGGGAGGCCCCTTACAAAAGGGGAGCAGTTCTTC. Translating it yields CASSPPRESSGRPLTKGEQFF.

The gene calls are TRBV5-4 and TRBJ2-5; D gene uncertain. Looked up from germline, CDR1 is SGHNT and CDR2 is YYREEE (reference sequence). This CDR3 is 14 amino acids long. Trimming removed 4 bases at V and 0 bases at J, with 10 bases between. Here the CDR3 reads CASSTTRYQETQYF. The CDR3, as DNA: TGTGCCAGCAGCACAACGAGGTACCAAGAGACCCAGTACTTC. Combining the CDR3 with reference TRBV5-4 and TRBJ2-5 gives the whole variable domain ETGVTQSPTHLIKTRGQQVTLRCSSQSGHNTVSWYQQALGQGPQFIFQYYREEENGRGNFPPRFSGLQFPNYSSELNVNALELDDSALYLCASSTTRYQETQYFGPGTRLLVL.

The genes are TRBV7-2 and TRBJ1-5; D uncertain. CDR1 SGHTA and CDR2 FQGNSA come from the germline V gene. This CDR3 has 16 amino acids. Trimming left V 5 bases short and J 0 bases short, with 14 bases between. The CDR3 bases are TGTGCCAGCAGCCCCTGGTCCGATTATAGCAATCAGCCCCAGCATTTT. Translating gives CASSPWSDYSNQPQHF.

For the CDR3, the DNA is TGTGCCAGCAGCTTATTCGGGGGCAGCGGCACTGAAGCTTTCTTT. Its protein is CASSLFGGSGTEAFF. The gene calls are TRBV7-8 and TRBJ1-1; D is perhaps TRBD1 (6 bases). V lost 2 bases and J 4 bases, leaving 14 bases between the germline ends. The CDR3 runs 15 residues. Germline values: CDR1 SGHVS, CDR2 FQNEAQ.

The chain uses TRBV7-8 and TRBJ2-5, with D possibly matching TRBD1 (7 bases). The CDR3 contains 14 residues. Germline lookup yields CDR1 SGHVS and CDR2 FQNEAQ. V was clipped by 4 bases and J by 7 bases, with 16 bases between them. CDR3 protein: CASSSGPQGGTQYF. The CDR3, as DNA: TGTGCCAGCAGCTCAGGACCCCAGGGGGGGACCCAGTACTTC.

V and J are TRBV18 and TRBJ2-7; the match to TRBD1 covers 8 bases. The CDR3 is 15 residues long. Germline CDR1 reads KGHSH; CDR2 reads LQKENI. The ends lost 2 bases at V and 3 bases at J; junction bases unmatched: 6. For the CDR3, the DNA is TGTGCCAGCTCACCAGCCGGGACAGGCATCTACGAGCAGTACTTC. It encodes CASSPAGTGIYEQYF.

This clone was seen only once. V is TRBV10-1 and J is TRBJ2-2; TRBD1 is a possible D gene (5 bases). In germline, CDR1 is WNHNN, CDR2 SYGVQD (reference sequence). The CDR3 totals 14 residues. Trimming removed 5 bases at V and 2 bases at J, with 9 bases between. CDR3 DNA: TGCGCCAGCAGTCCCAGGACAAACACCGGGGAGCTGTTTTTT. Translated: CASSPRTNTGELFF.

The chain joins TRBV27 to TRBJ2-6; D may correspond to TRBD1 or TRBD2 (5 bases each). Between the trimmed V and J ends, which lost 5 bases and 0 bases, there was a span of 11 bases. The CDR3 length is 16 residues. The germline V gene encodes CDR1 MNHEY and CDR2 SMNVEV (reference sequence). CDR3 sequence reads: CASSPRGASGANVLTF. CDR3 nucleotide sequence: TGTGCCAGCAGTCCTCGAGGGGCCTCTGGGGCCAACGTCCTGACTTTC. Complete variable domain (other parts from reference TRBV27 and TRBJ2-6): EAQVTQNPRYLITVTGKKLTVTCSQNMNHEYMSWYRQDPGLGLRQIYYSMNVEVTDKGDVPEGYKVSRKEKRNFPLILESPSPNQTSLYFCASSPRGASGANVLTFGAGSRLTVL.

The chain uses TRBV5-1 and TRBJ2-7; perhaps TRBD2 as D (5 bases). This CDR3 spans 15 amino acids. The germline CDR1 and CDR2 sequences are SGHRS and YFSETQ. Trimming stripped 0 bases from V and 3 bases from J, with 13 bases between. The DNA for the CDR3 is TGCGCCAGCAGCTTGGAGGCAGGAGGAGGCTACGAGCAGTACTTC. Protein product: CASSLEAGGGYEQYF.

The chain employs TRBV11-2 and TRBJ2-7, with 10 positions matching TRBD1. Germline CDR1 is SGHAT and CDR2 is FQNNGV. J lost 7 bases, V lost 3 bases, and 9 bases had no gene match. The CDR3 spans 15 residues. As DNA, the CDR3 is TGTGCCAGCAGCTTGGGGGACAGGGGTGTATGGGAGCAGTACTTC. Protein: CASSLGDRGVWEQYF.

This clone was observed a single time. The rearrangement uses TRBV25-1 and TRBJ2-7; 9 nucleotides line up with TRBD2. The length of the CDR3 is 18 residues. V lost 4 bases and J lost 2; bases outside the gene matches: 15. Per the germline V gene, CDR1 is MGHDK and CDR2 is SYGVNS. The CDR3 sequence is CASSGGSSGKGWTYEQYF. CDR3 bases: TGTGCCAGCAGTGGGGGCTCTAGCGGGAAGGGATGGACCTACGAGCAGTACTTC.